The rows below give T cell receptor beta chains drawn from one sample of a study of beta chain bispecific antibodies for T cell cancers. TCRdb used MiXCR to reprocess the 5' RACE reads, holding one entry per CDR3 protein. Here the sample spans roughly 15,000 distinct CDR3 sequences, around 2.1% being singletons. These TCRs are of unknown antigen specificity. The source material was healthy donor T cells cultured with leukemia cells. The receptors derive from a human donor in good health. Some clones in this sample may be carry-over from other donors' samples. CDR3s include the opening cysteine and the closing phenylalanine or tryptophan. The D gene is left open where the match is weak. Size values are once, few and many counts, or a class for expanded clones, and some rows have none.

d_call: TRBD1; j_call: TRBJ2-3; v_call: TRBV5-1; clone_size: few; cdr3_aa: CASSLQGQGARDTQYF; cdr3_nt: TGCGCCAGCAGCCTCCAAGGACAGGGGGCTAGGGATACGCAGTATTTT
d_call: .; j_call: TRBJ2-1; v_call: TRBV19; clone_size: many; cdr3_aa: CASSWAGGVYEQFF; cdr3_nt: TGTGCCAGTAGTTGGGCCGGCGGGGTCTATGAGCAGTTCTTC
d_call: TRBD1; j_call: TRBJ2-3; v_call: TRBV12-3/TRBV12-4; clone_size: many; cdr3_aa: CASSTWGTGVGDTQYF; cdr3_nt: TGTGCCAGCAGCACTTGGGGGACAGGGGTGGGAGATACGCAGTATTTT
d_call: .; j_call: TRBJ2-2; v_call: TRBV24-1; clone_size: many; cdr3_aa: CATRQGSTGELFF; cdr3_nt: TGTGCCACCAGACAGGGCAGCACCGGGGAGCTGTTTTTT
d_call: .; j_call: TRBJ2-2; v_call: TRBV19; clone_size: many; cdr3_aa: CASNFGQTGELFF; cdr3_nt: TGTGCCAGTAACTTTGGACAGACCGGGGAGCTGTTTTTT
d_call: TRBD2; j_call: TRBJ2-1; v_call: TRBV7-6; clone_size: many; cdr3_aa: CASSLSAGGRNEQFF; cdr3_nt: TGTGCCAGCAGCTTAAGCGCGGGGGGGCGCAATGAGCAGTTCTTC
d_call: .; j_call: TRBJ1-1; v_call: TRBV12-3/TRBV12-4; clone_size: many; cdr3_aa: CASSLGGLDTEAFF; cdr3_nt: TGTGCCAGCAGTTTAGGGGGGTTGGATACTGAAGCTTTCTTT
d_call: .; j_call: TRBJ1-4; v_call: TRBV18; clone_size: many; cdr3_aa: CASSRGTYNEKLFF; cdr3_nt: TGTGCCAGCTCACGCGGGACTTATAATGAAAAACTGTTTTTT
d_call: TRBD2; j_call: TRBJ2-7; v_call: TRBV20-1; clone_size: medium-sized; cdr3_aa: CSASYAGENYEQYF; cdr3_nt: TGCAGTGCTAGTTACGCGGGGGAAAACTACGAGCAGTACTTC
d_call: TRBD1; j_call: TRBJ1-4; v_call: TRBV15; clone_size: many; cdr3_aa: CATGDRVEDEKLFF; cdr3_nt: TGTGCCACCGGGGACAGGGTCGAGGACGAAAAACTGTTTTTT
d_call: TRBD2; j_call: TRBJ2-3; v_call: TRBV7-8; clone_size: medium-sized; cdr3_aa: CASSLALGLVGDTQYF; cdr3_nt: TGTGCCAGCAGCTTGGCCCTGGGACTAGTAGGGGATACGCAGTATTTT
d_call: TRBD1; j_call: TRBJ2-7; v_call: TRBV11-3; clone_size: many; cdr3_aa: CASSRQGASDEQYF; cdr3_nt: TGTGCCAGCAGCCGCCAGGGGGCTAGCGACGAGCAGTACTTC
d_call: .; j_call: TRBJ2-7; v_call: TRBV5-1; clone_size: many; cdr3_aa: CASSLGTRQSYEQYF; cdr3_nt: TGCGCCAGCAGCTTGGGAACCAGGCAGTCCTACGAGCAGTACTTC
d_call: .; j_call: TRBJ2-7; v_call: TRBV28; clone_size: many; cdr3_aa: CASRIQGYEQYF; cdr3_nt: TGTGCCAGCAGGATACAGGGCTACGAGCAGTACTTC
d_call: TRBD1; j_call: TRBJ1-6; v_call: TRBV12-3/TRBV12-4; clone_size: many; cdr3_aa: CASSFGTVNSPLHF; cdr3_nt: TGTGCCAGCAGTTTCGGGACAGTTAATTCACCCCTCCACTTT
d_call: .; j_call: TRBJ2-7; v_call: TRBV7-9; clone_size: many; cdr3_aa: CASSTGTGRSYEQYF; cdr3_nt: TGTGCCAGCAGCACCGGGACCGGTCGGTCCTACGAGCAGTACTTC
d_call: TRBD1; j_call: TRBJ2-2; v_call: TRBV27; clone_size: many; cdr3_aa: CASRRTGWDTGELFF; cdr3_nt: TGTGCCAGCAGACGGACAGGGTGGGACACCGGGGAGCTGTTTTTT
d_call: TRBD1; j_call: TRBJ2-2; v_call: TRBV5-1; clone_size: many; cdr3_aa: CASSSPSTGFLTGELFF; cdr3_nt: TGCGCCAGCAGCAGCCCTTCGACAGGGTTTTTGACCGGGGAGCTGTTTTTT
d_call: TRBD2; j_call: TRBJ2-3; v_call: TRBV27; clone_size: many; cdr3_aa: CASSLWGERGVTDTQYF; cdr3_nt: TGTGCCAGCAGTTTATGGGGGGAACGGGGGGTTACAGATACGCAGTATTTT
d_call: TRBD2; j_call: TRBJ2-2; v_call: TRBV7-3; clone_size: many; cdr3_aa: CASSLGGGQVTGELFF; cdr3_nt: TGTGCCAGCAGCTTAGGCGGGGGGCAGGTCACCGGGGAGCTGTTTTTT
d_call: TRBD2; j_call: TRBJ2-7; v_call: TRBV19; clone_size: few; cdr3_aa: CASSVLAGLYEQYF; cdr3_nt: TGTGCCAGTAGTGTCCTAGCGGGACTCTACGAGCAGTACTTC
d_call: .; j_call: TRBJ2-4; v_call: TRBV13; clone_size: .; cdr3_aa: CASSFMAIGKNIQYF; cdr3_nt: TGTGCCAGCAGCTTTATGGCGATCGGCAAAAACATTCAGTACTTC
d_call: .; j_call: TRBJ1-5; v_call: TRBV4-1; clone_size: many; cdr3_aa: CASSQGGVGNQPQHF; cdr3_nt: TGCGCCAGCAGCCAGGGAGGGGTGGGCAATCAGCCCCAGCATTTT
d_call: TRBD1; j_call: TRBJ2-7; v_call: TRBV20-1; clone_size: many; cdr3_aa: CSAQQGSSYEQYF; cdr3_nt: TGCAGTGCTCAACAGGGGAGTTCCTACGAGCAGTACTTC
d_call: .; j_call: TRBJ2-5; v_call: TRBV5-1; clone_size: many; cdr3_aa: CASSLLGTQQETQYF; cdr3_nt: TGCGCCAGCAGCTTGCTCGGGACTCAACAGGAGACCCAGTACTTC
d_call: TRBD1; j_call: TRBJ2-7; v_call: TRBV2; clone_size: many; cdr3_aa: CATIDRDTYEQYF; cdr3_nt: TGTGCCACTATTGACAGGGACACCTACGAGCAGTACTTC
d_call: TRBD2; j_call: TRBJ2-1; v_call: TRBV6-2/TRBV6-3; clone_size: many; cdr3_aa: CASRSLRSSGGPSSYNEQFF; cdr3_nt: TGTGCCAGCAGATCTCTTAGATCTAGCGGGGGCCCGTCCTCCTACAATGAGCAGTTCTTC
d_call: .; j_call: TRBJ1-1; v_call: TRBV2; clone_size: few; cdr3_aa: CASSDSMNTEAFF; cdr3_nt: TGTGCCAGCAGTGACTCCATGAACACTGAAGCTTTCTTT
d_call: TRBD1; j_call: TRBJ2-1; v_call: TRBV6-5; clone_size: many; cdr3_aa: CASSRRTGMMDNEQFF; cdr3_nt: TGTGCCAGCAGCCGAAGGACAGGGATGATGGACAATGAGCAGTTCTTC
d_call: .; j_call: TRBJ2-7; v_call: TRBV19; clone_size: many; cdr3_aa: CASSTGTDEQYF; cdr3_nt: TGTGCCAGTAGCACCGGGACCGACGAGCAGTACTTC
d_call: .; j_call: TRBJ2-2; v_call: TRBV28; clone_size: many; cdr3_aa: CASRRKGPAGELFF; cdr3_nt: TGTGCCAGCCGACGGAAGGGCCCCGCCGGGGAGCTGTTTTTT
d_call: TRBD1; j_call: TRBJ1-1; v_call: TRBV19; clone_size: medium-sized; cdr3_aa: CASDGQGYEAFF; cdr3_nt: TGTGCCAGTGACGGACAGGGTTATGAAGCTTTCTTT
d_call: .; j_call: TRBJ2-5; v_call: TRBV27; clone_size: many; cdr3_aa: CASSSADRSQETQYF; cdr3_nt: TGTGCCAGCAGTTCAGCGGACAGATCGCAAGAGACCCAGTACTTC
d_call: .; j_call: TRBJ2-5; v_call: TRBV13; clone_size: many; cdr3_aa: CASSLSLILGETQYF; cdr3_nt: TGTGCCAGCAGCCTAAGCCTGATCCTCGGGGAGACCCAGTACTTC
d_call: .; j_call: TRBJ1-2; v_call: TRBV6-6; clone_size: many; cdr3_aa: CASNGPNYGYTF; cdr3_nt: TGTGCCAGCAACGGACCTAACTATGGCTACACCTTC
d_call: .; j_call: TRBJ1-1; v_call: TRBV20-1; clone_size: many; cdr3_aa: CSASGAAVAQGRTEAFF; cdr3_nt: TGCAGTGCTAGTGGGGCTGCCGTCGCGCAAGGGAGGACTGAAGCTTTCTTT
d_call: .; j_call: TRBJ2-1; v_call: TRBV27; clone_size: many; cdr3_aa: CASSLYGQSNEQFF; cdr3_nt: TGTGCCAGCAGTTTGTATGGCCAATCCAATGAGCAGTTCTTC
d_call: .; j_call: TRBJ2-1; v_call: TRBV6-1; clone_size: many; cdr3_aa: CASSEVRYNEQFF; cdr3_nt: TGTGCCAGCAGTGAAGTCCGGTACAATGAGCAGTTCTTC
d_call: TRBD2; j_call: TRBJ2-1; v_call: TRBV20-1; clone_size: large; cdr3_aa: CSARGERGGWNEQFF; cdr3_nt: TGCAGTGCTAGAGGGGAGCGGGGGGGCTGGAATGAGCAGTTCTTC
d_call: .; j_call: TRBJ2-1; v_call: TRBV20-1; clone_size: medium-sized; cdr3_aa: CSAETGPSYNEQFF; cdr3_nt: TGCAGTGCCGAAACAGGGCCCTCCTACAATGAGCAGTTCTTC